The 7 T cell receptor beta chains below come from one sample, sequenced in a study of cytomegalovirus exposure and HLA in healthy donors. Vbeta (60) and Jbeta (13) primers were used in the PCR. Assay used: immunoSEQ multiplex PCR; TCRdb lists only in-frame clones, some missing. The table lists 99,000 or so clones, about 79% of them singletons. The sequencing input was PBMCs. The receptors derive from a man aged 55 to 70 in good health and CMV-seropositive.

This chain joins TRBV13 and TRBJ2-2; 7 nucleotides line up with TRBD1. The CDR3 length is 14 residues. Trimming cost V 6 bases and J 13 bases; bases outside gene matches: 14. Germline V gene lookup returns CDR1 PRHDT and CDR2 FYEKMQ (reference sequence). The CDR3 DNA sequence: TGTGCCAGCAGAAGACAGGGAAACGTCGGGACGCTGTTTTTT. This gives the protein CASRRQGNVGTLFF.

In this sample, this clone turned up once. The J gene is TRBJ1-5, the V gene TRBV12-5; 8 bases are a match to TRBD1. The junction had 6 bases not matched to a gene; V was cut back by 5 bases and J by 0 bases. The CDR3 has 16 amino acids. Germline assignment: CDR1 LGHNT and CDR2 FRNRAP. DNA of the CDR3: TGTGCTAGTGGTAACAGGGGGGGTTATAGCAATCAGCCCCAGCATTTT. Translation: CASGNRGGYSNQPQHF.

A word on this clone: Other DNA sequences from this sample encode an identical CDR3 as well. This CDR3 reads CASSGQVNSPLHF. The CDR3 bases are TGTGCCAGCAGCGGACAGGTTAATTCACCCCTCCACTTT. The genes are TRBV9 and TRBJ1-6; tentative D call: TRBD1 (6 bases). V was shortened by 3 bases and J by 6 bases, with 7 bases between the two germline ends. In germline, CDR1 is SGDLS, CDR2 YYNGEE. The CDR3 extends over 13 amino acids.

This sequence joins TRBV18 and TRBJ2-5, with a possible D match to TRBD2 (6 bases). V gave up 3 bases and J gave up 4 bases, with 9 bases separating them. CDR1 and CDR2 from the germline V gene are KGHSH and LQKENI. This CDR3 region has 13 residues. This CDR3 is CASSPTSGETQYF. DNA of the CDR3: TGTGCCAGCTCACCGACTAGTGGAGAGACCCAGTACTTC. The variable domain in full, completed from reference TRBV18 and TRBJ2-5, reads NAGVMQNPRHLVRRRGQEARLRCSPMKGHSHVYWYRQLPEEGLKFMVYLQKENIIDESGMPKERFSAEFPKEGPSILRIQQVVRGDSAAYFCASSPTSGETQYFGPGTRLLVL.

V and J are TRBV6-5 and TRBJ2-7; D call uncertain. Germline-derived CDR1 and CDR2 are MNHEY and SVGAGI. V lost 4 bases and J 0 bases, leaving 13 bases between the germline ends. This CDR3 comprises 15 residues. This chain's CDR3 is CASSSTLTTSYEQYF. CDR3 DNA: TGTGCCAGCAGTTCAACCTTGACAACCTCCTACGAGCAGTACTTC.

This chain uses TRBV27 with TRBJ1-3; D gene uncertain. The DNA end is more similar to TRBJ2-2, so the J call may be wrong. This CDR3 contains 14 residues. Germline V lookup: CDR1 MNHEY, CDR2 SMNVEV (reference sequence). This CDR3 reads CASSPTHYTGELFF. The CDR3 bases are TGTGCCAGCAGCCCGACACACTACACCGGGGAGCTGTTTTTT.

The rearrangement uses TRBV5-1 and TRBJ1-3; a weak D match, TRBD1 (5 bases). Germline-derived CDR1 and CDR2 are SGHRS and YFSETQ. Trimming removed 0 bases at V and 2 bases at J, with 12 bases between. This CDR3 has 16 residues. Here the CDR3 reads CASSLGTNYAGNTIYF. The CDR3 DNA reads TGCGCCAGCAGCTTGGGGACAAACTACGCTGGAAACACCATATATTTT.